This T cell receptor beta chain was observed in a study of blood T cell repertoires in COVID-19. The V segment lost 1 base and the J segment 4 bases; nucleotides outside the gene matches: 7. CDR3 length: 16 residues. Germline loops: CDR1 MDHEN, CDR2 SYDVKM. Some clones are missing from TCRdb's copy, which holds only in-frame ones; the method was immunoSEQ multiplex PCR. The table has under 200,000 clones, approximately 87% seen once. The chain uses TRBV28 and TRBJ2-5; TRBD2 matches at 9 bases. The specimen sequenced was peripheral blood. This sequence was found in a woman aged 60 to 75 with COVID-19, enrolled during active disease. The CDR3 bases are TGTGCCAGCAGTTTATCCGCGGGAGGGCTGGCAGAGACCCAGTACTTC. It encodes CASSLSAGGLAETQYF.